This paragraph reports one T cell receptor beta chain. This entry is derived from a study of shared clonotypes between healthy human individuals. The CDR3 consists of 14 residues. CDR1 and CDR2 from the germline V gene are SQVTM and ANQGSEA. Losses at the gene ends were 6 bases for V and 7 bases for J; bases not matched to a gene: 15. Original methodology: Without quality scores, immunoSEQ junctional reads could not be filtered like full-length reads. Using immunoSEQ multiplex PCR, the repertoire was profiled, and TCRdb retains in-frame clones only, with some absent. From that table come the V and J calls and clone size; the DNA was used to work out D and trimming. The table records 950,000 to 1,100,000 clones, approximately 72% of them present only once.

J is TRBJ2-7 and V is TRBV29-1; TRBD1 matches 7 bases. The sample taken for sequencing was memory CD4+ T cells sorted from blood. Subset indicated: CD45RA-negative fraction. This receptor was obtained from a man younger than 35 in good health. CDR3 nucleotide sequence: TGCAGCGTGACGTGGGGGACAGACCATAGTGAGCAGTACTTC. This translates into CSVTWGTDHSEQYF.